One and the same sample provided the 13 T cell receptor beta chains below, sequenced in a study of OX40 agonist ivuxolimab in advanced cancers. Profiling relied on immunoSEQ multiplex PCR, and the TCRdb table lists in-frame clones only, not all of them. This sample has under 90,000 clones, with 90% found just once. This specimen consisted of CD4+ or CD8+ T cells sorted from blood, obtained in a trial of the OX40 agonist ivuxolimab. These receptors all stem from an adult with an advanced solid tumor such as melanoma, head and neck, liver or kidney cancer.

This chain links TRBV4-2 with TRBJ2-7, with a tentative D call TRBD1 (6 bases). Trimming cost V 1 base and J 0 bases, with 10 bases left between them. Looked up from germline, CDR1 is LGHNA and CDR2 is YNFKEQ. CDR3 length: 15 residues. CDR3 residues: CASSQARGSSYEQYF. The CDR3 region has the DNA TGTGCCAGCAGCCAAGCGAGGGGGAGCTCCTACGAGCAGTACTTC.

This clone was seen more than once but under ten times. The chain has TRBV11-3 and TRBJ2-7; a possible D gene is TRBD1 (5 bases). The CDR3 has 14 residues. Germline V lookup: CDR1 SGHNT, CDR2 YENEEA. The ends were cut back, 1 base at V and 5 bases at J, with 12 bases in the middle. DNA for the CDR3: TGTGCCAGCAGCTTAGTAGCAGGGTCCCACGAGCAGTACTTC. It encodes CASSLVAGSHEQYF.

The chain employs TRBV29-1 and TRBJ2-7; D is unresolved. V dropped 1 base and J dropped 5 bases, with 9 bases sitting between them. Germline CDR1 is SQVTM and CDR2 is ANQGSEA. The CDR3 runs 12 residues. The CDR3: CSVEGQRNEQYF. The CDR3 bases are TGCAGCGTTGAAGGTCAGAGGAACGAGCAGTACTTC.

This clone appeared once. The J gene is TRBJ1-2, the V gene TRBV2; possible D gene TRBD1, 5 bases. Trimming removed 5 bases at V and 3 bases at J, with 10 bases between. The CDR3 has 13 residues. Germline assignment: CDR1 SNHLY and CDR2 FYNNEI. Here the CDR3 DNA reads TGTGCCAGCAGTTGGAGGGGAGACTATGGCTACACCTTC. Amino acid sequence: CASSWRGDYGYTF.

The V and J genes are TRBV5-4 and TRBJ1-3, with a weak D call TRBD1 (5 bases). V lost 5 bases to trimming and J lost 2 bases, with 11 bases between them. This CDR3 has 14 amino acids. The germline V gene encodes CDR1 SGHNT and CDR2 YYREEE (reference sequence). CDR3: CASRKMGAGNTIYF. CDR3 coding DNA: TGTGCCAGCAGGAAGATGGGGGCTGGAAACACCATATATTTT.

In its sample, this clone was seen a few times. J is TRBJ2-7 and V is TRBV29-1; 9 nucleotides match TRBD1. This CDR3 spans 13 amino acids. Losses at the gene ends were 2 bases for V and 6 bases for J; bases not matched to a gene: 5. From germline, CDR1 is SQVTM and CDR2 ANQGSEA. In DNA, the CDR3 is TGCAGCGTTGAACCGGACAGGGGAGCCGAGCAGTACTTC. It translates to CSVEPDRGAEQYF.

CDR3 loop: CATKDRGNTGELFF. The CDR3 bases are TGTGCCACTAAGGACAGGGGAAACACCGGGGAGCTGTTTTTT. This rearrangement joins TRBV19 to TRBJ2-2, with TRBD1 matching over 9 bases. The CDR3 is made up of 14 amino acids. V shed 10 bases, J shed 2 bases, and the junction held 5 bases outside the gene matches. CDR1 LNHDA and CDR2 SQIVND come from the germline V gene (reference sequence).

V and J are TRBV5-4 and TRBJ2-3, with 8 bases fitting TRBD2. Germline-derived CDR1 and CDR2 are SGHNT and YYREEE (reference sequence). J gave up 5 bases and V 1 base, and 9 bases lay outside the gene matches. The CDR3 contains 16 residues. The CDR3 loop is CASSLPSGGDLDTQYF. CDR3 sequence (DNA): TGTGCCAGCAGCTTGCCCAGCGGGGGTGATTTAGATACGCAGTATTTT.

The chain is built from TRBV2 and TRBJ2-3; D gene uncertain. The CDR3 length is 11 residues. V was cut by 6 bases and J by 4 bases, with 5 bases left in between. Germline lookup yields CDR1 SNHLY and CDR2 FYNNEI. CDR3 sequence reads: CASSIADTQYF. CDR3 nucleotides: TGTGCCAGCAGCATAGCAGATACGCAGTATTTT.

The V call is TRBV6-4, the J call TRBJ1-5, with TRBD1 identical over 8 bases. CDR1 is MRHNA and CDR2 is SNTAGT in the germline V gene. Trimming cost V 6 bases and J 9 bases; bases outside gene matches: 10. The CDR3 consists of 14 residues. CDR3 region: CASSEQGGFMPQHF. The CDR3 bases are TGTGCCAGCAGCGAACAGGGGGGTTTTATGCCCCAGCATTTT.

The chain is built from TRBV7-8 and TRBJ2-1, with 9 bases matching TRBD2. The V segment lost 5 bases and the J segment 0 bases; nucleotides outside the gene matches: 5. The CDR3 has 16 amino acids. CDR1 SGHVS and CDR2 FQNEAQ come from the germline V gene. This chain's CDR3 is CASSRSGGLSYNEQFF. In DNA, the CDR3 is TGTGCCAGCAGCCGTAGCGGGGGCCTCTCCTACAATGAGCAGTTCTTC.

The chain uses TRBV5-6 and TRBJ1-2; D not resolved. CDR1 and CDR2 (germline): SGHDT, YYEEEE. This CDR3 is 16 amino acids long. Deletions cut 0 bases from V and 0 bases from J, with 12 bases between. The CDR3 DNA reads as TGTGCCAGCAGCTTGGTTAACCGGCAGACTAACTATGGCTACACCTTC. Residues: CASSLVNRQTNYGYTF.

V is TRBV19 and J is TRBJ2-3; 8 nucleotides align to TRBD2. V was clipped by 8 bases and J by 1 base; unmatched bases: 8. This CDR3 region has 15 residues. From germline, CDR1 is LNHDA and CDR2 SQIVND (reference sequence). CDR3 amino acids: CASVDRRGGTDTQYF. CDR3 in DNA: TGTGCCAGTGTGGACCGGCGGGGGGGCACAGATACGCAGTATTTT.